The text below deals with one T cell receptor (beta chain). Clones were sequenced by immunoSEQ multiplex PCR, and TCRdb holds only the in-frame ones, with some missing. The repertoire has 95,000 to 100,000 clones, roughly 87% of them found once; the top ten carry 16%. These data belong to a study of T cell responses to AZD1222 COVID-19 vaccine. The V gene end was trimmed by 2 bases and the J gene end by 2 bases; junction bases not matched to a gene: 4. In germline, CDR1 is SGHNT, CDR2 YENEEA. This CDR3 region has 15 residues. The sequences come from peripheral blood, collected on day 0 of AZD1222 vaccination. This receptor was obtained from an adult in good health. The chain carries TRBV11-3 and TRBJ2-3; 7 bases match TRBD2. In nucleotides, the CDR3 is TGTGCCAGCAGCTTATCGGGACTAATCACAGATACGCAGTATTTT. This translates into CASSLSGLITDTQYF.